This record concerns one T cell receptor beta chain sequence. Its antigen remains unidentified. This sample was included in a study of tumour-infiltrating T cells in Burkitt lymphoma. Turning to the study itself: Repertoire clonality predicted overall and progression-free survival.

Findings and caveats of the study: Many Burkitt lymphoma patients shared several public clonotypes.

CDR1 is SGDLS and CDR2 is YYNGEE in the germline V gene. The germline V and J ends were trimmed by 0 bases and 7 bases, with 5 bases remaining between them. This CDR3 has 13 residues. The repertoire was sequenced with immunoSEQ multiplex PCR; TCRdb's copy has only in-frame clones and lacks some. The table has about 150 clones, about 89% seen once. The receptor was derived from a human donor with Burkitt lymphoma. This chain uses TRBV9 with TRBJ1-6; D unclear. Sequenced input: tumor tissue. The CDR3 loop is CASSVDENSPLHF. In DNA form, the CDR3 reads TGTGCCAGCAGCGTAGACGAGAATTCACCCCTCCACTTT. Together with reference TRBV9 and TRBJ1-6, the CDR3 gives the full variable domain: DSGVTQTPKHLITATGQRVTLRCSPRSGDLSVYWYQQSLDQGLQFLIQYYNGEERAKGNILERFSAQQFPDLHSELNLSSLELGDSALYFCASSVDENSPLHFGNGTRLTVT.